Below, 24 T cell receptor beta chains from the same sample are listed, as sequenced in a study of T cell clonotyping in hematopoietic cell transplantation. Sequencing was performed with immunoSEQ multiplex PCR; in TCRdb, only in-frame clones are kept and a portion is missing. The sample has 10,000 or so clones, about 79% seen once. Specimen: peripheral blood mononuclear cells, collected 180 days after allogeneic stem cell transplant. These receptors all stem from a female patient in her fifties or sixties who had an allogeneic stem cell transplant from a related donor, so the T cells may come from the graft donor. Some clones in this sample may be carry-over from other donors' samples.

CDR3 coding DNA: TGTGCCAGCAGTTCGTGGGGGGACTCTGGAAACACCATATATTTT. Translated, it gives CASSSWGDSGNTIYF. The chain has TRBV6-5 and TRBJ1-3; D might be TRBD1 (5 bases). The CDR3 length is 15 residues. V lost 4 bases, J lost 0 bases, and 10 bases lay in between. Germline assignment: CDR1 MNHEY and CDR2 SVGAGI.

The chain joins TRBV5-1 to TRBJ2-2; D uncertain. The CDR3 sequence is 11 residues long. The V end was cut by 7 bases, the J end by 4 bases, with 5 bases between. Germline V CDR1 and CDR2: SGHRS, YFSETQ. Here the CDR3 reads CASRLTGELFF. In DNA, the CDR3 is TGCGCCAGCCGCCTCACCGGGGAGCTGTTTTTT.

The chain combines TRBV7-2 with TRBJ1-1, with D uncertain. Trimming took 1 base from V and 5 from J, leaving 8 bases between them. The CDR3 covers 13 residues. Germline V gene sequence: CDR1 SGHTA, CDR2 FQGNSA. This CDR3 is CASSLDWVTEAFF. The CDR3 DNA sequence: TGTGCCAGCAGCTTAGATTGGGTAACTGAAGCTTTCTTT.

J is TRBJ1-1 and V is TRBV6-5, with D possibly TRBD1 on 5 matching bases. Germline values: CDR1 MNHEY, CDR2 SVGAGI. The CDR3 runs 13 residues. Trimming left V 8 bases short and J 4 bases short, with 14 bases between. The CDR3 sequence: CASLREGATEAFF. The DNA for the CDR3 is TGTGCCAGCCTTAGGGAAGGGGCCACTGAAGCTTTCTTT.

The V call is TRBV12-5, the J call TRBJ2-3; D is ambiguous. V shed 5 bases and J shed 1 base, with 19 bases lying between them. This CDR3 is built from 17 residues. Germline assignment: CDR1 LGHNT and CDR2 FRNRAP. The CDR3 spells CASGDPLSRFRTDTQYF. DNA of the CDR3: TGTGCTAGTGGTGATCCCCTGAGCAGGTTCCGCACAGATACGCAGTATTTT.

This clone occurred once. The rearrangement joins TRBV9 to TRBJ2-3, with D unresolved. CDR3 length: 13 amino acids. The ends were cut back, 4 bases at V and 11 bases at J, with 17 bases in the middle. CDR1 SGDLS and CDR2 YYNGEE come from the germline V gene. Written as DNA, the CDR3 is TGTGCCAGCAGCTCTACCCGTGGATCTGGGCAGTATTTT. It translates to CASSSTRGSGQYF.

The rearrangement joins TRBV30 to TRBJ1-1; no definite D call. In germline, CDR1 is GTSNPN, CDR2 SVGIG (reference sequence). The V end lost 2 bases, the J end lost 1 base, and 5 bases lay between the germline ends. This CDR3 is 12 amino acids long. DNA of the CDR3: TGTGCCTGGAGTCATGGGAACACTGAAGCTTTCTTT. This translates into CAWSHGNTEAFF.

The V gene is TRBV6-5, the J gene TRBJ2-3; D is tentatively TRBD1 or TRBD2 (5 bases each). Looked up from germline, CDR1 is MNHEY and CDR2 is SVGAGI. The V and J ends lost 7 bases and 0 bases respectively, with 11 bases between them. This CDR3 is 14 amino acids long. The CDR3 sequence is CASNPRGSTDTQYF. The CDR3 DNA sequence: TGTGCCAGCAACCCACGGGGCAGCACAGATACGCAGTATTTT.

The rearrangement links TRBV28 to TRBJ1-5, with D possibly matching TRBD1 (6 bases). The CDR3 has 13 residues. The germline V gene encodes CDR1 MDHEN and CDR2 SYDVKM. V lost 4 bases and J lost 7, with 11 bases in between. The chain's CDR3 is CASSYRELQPQHF. DNA of the CDR3: TGTGCCAGCAGTTACAGGGAGTTGCAGCCCCAGCATTTT.

Here the CDR3 reads CASSQGGGTYEQYF. Here the CDR3 DNA reads TGTGCCAGCAGCCAAGGGGGGGGGACCTACGAGCAGTACTTC. The chain employs TRBV14 and TRBJ2-7, with 7 positions matching TRBD2. The CDR3 sequence is 14 residues long. Germline V gene sequence: CDR1 SGHDN, CDR2 FVKESK. J lost 2 bases, V lost 1 base, and 2 bases had no gene match.

This clone was seen more than once but under ten times. V usage is TRBV29-1 and J usage is TRBJ1-2; D perhaps matches TRBD1 (6 bases). CDR1 SQVTM and CDR2 ANQGSEA come from the germline V gene. Deletions cut 8 bases from V and 2 bases from J, with 15 bases between. There are 13 residues in the CDR3. Here the CDR3 DNA reads TGCAGCACTCCTCAGGGGACCAACTATGGCTACACCTTC. It translates to CSTPQGTNYGYTF.

V and J are TRBV30 and TRBJ2-7; D is unresolved. Trimming pared 4 bases from V and 5 bases from J, leaving 15 bases between. This CDR3 is 13 amino acids long. Germline CDR1 and CDR2: GTSNPN and SVGIG (reference sequence). The DNA of the CDR3 is TGTGCCTGGACCCTACTGCCCTCGGACGAGCAGTACTTC. It yields the protein CAWTLLPSDEQYF. The whole variable domain, remainder taken from reference TRBV30 and TRBJ2-7, is SQTIHQWPATLVQPVGSPLSLECTVEGTSNPNLYWYRQAAGRGLQLLFYSVGIGQISSEVPQNLSASRPQDRQFILSSKKLLLSDSGFYLCAWTLLPSDEQYFGPGTRLTVT.

V and J are TRBV10-3 and TRBJ2-7; D is perhaps TRBD1 (6 bases). Germline V gene sequence: CDR1 ENHRY, CDR2 SYGVKD. There are 13 residues in the CDR3. Between the trimmed V and J ends, which lost 3 bases and 6 bases, there was a span of 12 bases. The CDR3 loop reads CAISEQGSGEQYF. The CDR3 DNA reads as TGTGCCATCAGTGAACAGGGTTCTGGCGAGCAGTACTTC.

The chain is built from TRBV29-1 and TRBJ1-2; no clear D. Trimming cost V 4 bases and J 4 bases, with 13 bases left between them. CDR3 length equals 13 residues. Germline V gene lookup returns CDR1 SQVTM and CDR2 ANQGSEA. The CDR3 sequence is CSVVVQDSYGYTF. CDR3 DNA: TGCAGCGTTGTAGTGCAGGACTCCTATGGCTACACCTTC.

This clone was detected once. V usage is TRBV19 and J usage is TRBJ2-6, with D hard to call. Trimming stripped 6 bases from V and 0 bases from J, with 12 bases between. The CDR3 length is 16 residues. Per germline, CDR1 LNHDA and CDR2 SQIVND (reference sequence). The CDR3: CASSLLLGSGANVLTF. The CDR3 coding sequence is TGTGCCAGTAGCCTGTTGCTGGGCTCTGGGGCCAACGTCCTGACTTTC.

This clone showed up just once. The gene calls are TRBV30 and TRBJ2-5; TRBD1 aligns across 8 bases. The DNA end is a closer match to TRBJ2-7, so the J assignment may be wrong. The germline CDR1 and CDR2 sequences are GTSNPN and SVGIG (reference sequence). The CDR3 is 17 residues long. CDR3 sequence: CAWTSRRAGGYSYEQYF. The CDR3 region has the DNA TGTGCCTGGACTTCACGCAGGGCAGGGGGCTACTCCTACGAGCAGTACTTC.

V usage is TRBV30 and J usage is TRBJ1-3; D ambiguous. This CDR3 has 16 residues. Trimming stripped 5 bases from V and 0 bases from J, with 17 bases between. CDR1 and CDR2 from the germline V gene are GTSNPN and SVGIG (reference sequence). The CDR3 coding sequence is TGTGCCTGGCTACCTTCGACGTCCATCTCTGGAAACACCATATATTTT. This gives the protein CAWLPSTSISGNTIYF. The full variable domain, completed using reference TRBV30 and TRBJ1-3, is SQTIHQWPATLVQPVGSPLSLECTVEGTSNPNLYWYRQAAGRGLQLLFYSVGIGQISSEVPQNLSASRPQDRQFILSSKKLLLSDSGFYLCAWLPSTSISGNTIYFGEGSWLTVV.

V and J are TRBV10-3 and TRBJ2-5; a weak D match, TRBD2 (6 bases). This CDR3 has 13 residues. Germline V CDR1 and CDR2: ENHRY, SYGVKD. V was cut by 7 bases and J by 7 bases, with 16 bases left in between. CDR3 in amino acids: CAITGDAGGTQYF. For the CDR3, the DNA is TGTGCCATCACCGGGGACGCCGGGGGGACCCAGTACTTC.

The gene calls are TRBV7-8 and TRBJ1-2, with 9 bases that match TRBD1. V gave up 5 bases and J gave up 4 bases; unmatched junction bases: 5. CDR3 length: 14 amino acids. CDR1 SGHVS and CDR2 FQNEAQ come from the germline V gene. CDR3 bases: TGTGCCAGCAGCATTGGACAGGGGAGCTATGGCTACACCTTC. Its translation is CASSIGQGSYGYTF. The full variable domain, rest sourced from reference TRBV7-8 and TRBJ1-2, is GAGVSQSPRYKVAKRGQDVALRCDPISGHVSLFWYQQALGQGPEFLTYFQNEAQLDKSGLPSDRFFAERPEGSVSTLKIQRTQQEDSAVYLCASSIGQGSYGYTFGSGTRLTVV.

The chain employs TRBV19 and TRBJ1-5; D may be TRBD1 (5 bases). The V and J ends lost 10 bases and 3 bases respectively, with 13 bases between them. The V gene's germline CDR1 is LNHDA and CDR2 SQIVND (reference sequence). The CDR3 totals 13 residues. The chain's CDR3 is CATSGLSNQPQHF. The CDR3 DNA reads as TGTGCCACCTCGGGACTGTCCAATCAGCCCCAGCATTTT.

The chain is built from TRBV13 and TRBJ2-7; no clear D. This CDR3 is built from 13 residues. V dropped 3 bases and J dropped 2 bases, with 8 bases sitting between them. Germline CDR1 reads PRHDT; CDR2 reads FYEKMQ (reference sequence). The CDR3 sequence is CASSFNPTYEQYF. As DNA, the CDR3 is TGTGCCAGCAGCTTCAACCCCACCTACGAGCAGTACTTC.

The chain is built from TRBV6-6 and TRBJ1-1; TRBD1 matches 11 bases. Per germline, CDR1 MNHNY and CDR2 SVGAGI (reference sequence). This CDR3 region has 16 residues. The ends lost 6 bases at V and 10 bases at J; junction bases unmatched: 16. The CDR3 DNA reads TGTGCCAGCAGGATTTTCACGTCCGGGACAGGGGGGACAGCTTTCTTT. It is translated as CASRIFTSGTGGTAFF.

This clone was recorded a few times. V gene TRBV7-8 combines with J gene TRBJ1-6; 7 bases match TRBD1. The CDR3 is 15 amino acids. From germline, CDR1 is SGHVS and CDR2 FQNEAQ. V trimming: 8 bases; J trimming: 4 bases; junction bases outside the gene matches: 8. CDR3 sequence (DNA): TGTGCCAGCGGAAGGGGGACAGTTTATAATTCACCCCTCCACTTT. It codes for CASGRGTVYNSPLHF.

The rearrangement links TRBV18 to TRBJ1-6; perhaps TRBD1 as D (5 bases). The germline gives CDR1 KGHSH, CDR2 LQKENI. The CDR3 runs 14 residues. V lost 4 bases to trimming and J lost 7 bases, with 11 bases between them. The DNA of the CDR3 is TGTGCCAGCTCACAGGGGCTTGGGAATTCACCCCTCCACTTT. It yields the protein CASSQGLGNSPLHF.